These 18 T cell receptor beta chains share one sample of origin, sequenced in a study of shared clonotypes between healthy human individuals. Sequencing was performed with immunoSEQ multiplex PCR; in TCRdb, only in-frame clones are kept and a portion is missing. The table records more than 2 million clones, just under 95% of them present only once. CD8 cells classed as naive were CD45RO-negative and positively selected for CCR7, excluding terminally differentiated effector memory CD45RA+ cells. The sequenced sample consisted of naive CD8+ T cells sorted from blood. The origin of the receptors is a man younger than 35 in good health.

The chain has TRBV2 and TRBJ2-2, with 10 positions matching TRBD2. Per germline, CDR1 SNHLY and CDR2 FYNNEI. The J segment lost 4 bases and the V segment lost 3 bases, leaving 11 bases of the junction unmatched. This CDR3 region has 18 residues. This chain's CDR3 is CASSDVEGAGGFTGELFF. The CDR3 DNA sequence: TGTGCCAGCAGTGACGTAGAAGGAGCGGGAGGGTTCACCGGGGAGCTGTTTTTT.

V usage is TRBV15 and J usage is TRBJ2-1, with TRBD1 identical over 10 bases. The CDR3 is made up of 16 amino acids. Germline lookup yields CDR1 LNHNV and CDR2 YYDKDF (reference sequence). The trim removed 3 bases at V and 7 bases at J, leaving 9 bases unmatched. DNA for the CDR3: TGTGCCACCAGCAGTCAACTCAGGACAGGGGGGAATGAGCAGTTCTTC. Translation gives CATSSQLRTGGNEQFF. Full variable domain (remainder filled in from reference TRBV15 and TRBJ2-1): DAMVIQNPRYQVTQFGKPVTLSCSQTLNHNVMYWYQQKSSQAPKLLFHYYDKDFNNEADTPDNFQSRRPNTSFCFLDIRSPGLGDTAMYLCATSSQLRTGGNEQFFGPGTRLTVL.

In its sample, this clone was seen a few times. The same CDR3 can be traced to other DNA sequences in this sample. V is TRBV27 and J is TRBJ2-7, with D tentatively TRBD1 (6 bases). The germline V gene has CDR1 MNHEY and CDR2 SMNVEV (reference sequence). The V end was cut by 3 bases, the J end by 5 bases, with 8 bases between. The CDR3 is 12 residues long. CDR3 loop: CASSFRGHEQYF. CDR3 nucleotide sequence: TGTGCCAGCAGTTTCAGGGGCCACGAGCAGTACTTC.

This sequence joins TRBV30 and TRBJ1-2, with 9 positions matching TRBD1. V shed 1 base, J shed 7 bases, and the junction held 7 bases outside the gene matches. Germline V gene data show CDR1 as GTSNPN and CDR2 as SVGIG (reference sequence). This CDR3 comprises 14 residues. The CDR3 is CAWSGRQGEVGYTF. As DNA, the CDR3 is TGTGCCTGGAGTGGGAGACAGGGGGAGGTTGGCTACACCTTC.

The chain couples TRBV7-9 to TRBJ2-3, with 7 bases matching TRBD2. Germline V gene lookup returns CDR1 SEHNR and CDR2 FQNEAQ (reference sequence). Trimming at V came to 1 base and at J to 3 bases, leaving 7 bases not matched to a gene. The CDR3 is 16 residues long. CDR3 in amino acids: CASSLGETSRTDTQYF. The DNA of the CDR3 is TGTGCCAGCAGCTTAGGAGAGACTAGCAGAACAGATACGCAGTATTTT.

Only one count was recorded for this clone. The chain recombines TRBV27 with TRBJ2-1, with TRBD2 matching 10 bases. Germline V gene data show CDR1 as MNHEY and CDR2 as SMNVEV (reference sequence). V shed 6 bases and J 10 bases; nucleotides not matched to a gene: 18. CDR3 size: 17 residues. In nucleotides, the CDR3 is TGTGCCAGCAGCCCTCACCTCAGCGGGGGGGACGGTCTAGAGCAGTTCTTC. As protein: CASSPHLSGGDGLEQFF.

The chain employs TRBV4-1 and TRBJ2-7, with 7 bases matching TRBD1. V was clipped by 2 bases and J by 2 bases; unmatched bases: 3. Germline loops: CDR1 MGHRA, CDR2 YSYEKL. This CDR3 spans 14 amino acids. CDR3 sequence: CASSQKGTAYEQYF. CDR3 sequence (DNA): TGCGCCAGCAGCCAAAAGGGGACAGCCTACGAGCAGTACTTC.

This chain joins TRBV27 and TRBJ1-5; the match to TRBD1 covers 12 bases. Germline V gives CDR1 MNHEY, CDR2 SMNVEV (reference sequence). V trimming: 3 bases; J trimming: 6 bases; junction bases outside the gene matches: 9. CDR3 length equals 17 residues. The CDR3 nucleotides are TGTGCCAGCAGTTTCCCCGGGACAGGGGGCCTTGGTCAGCCCCAGCATTTT. This sequence encodes CASSFPGTGGLGQPQHF.

This clone was recorded only once. The V call is TRBV7-9, the J call TRBJ1-1; D remains unclear. This CDR3 is built from 11 residues. Per the germline V gene, CDR1 is SEHNR and CDR2 is FQNEAQ (reference sequence). V dropped 8 bases and J dropped 2 bases, with 6 bases sitting between them. For the CDR3, the DNA is TGTGCCAGCGGATCCAACACTGAAGCTTTCTTT. Protein: CASGSNTEAFF.

With regard to this clone: The sample carries other DNA sequences with the same CDR3. The chain has TRBV7-8 and TRBJ2-7; 7 positions match TRBD1. With 3 bases clipped from V and 4 bases from J, the junction kept 3 bases outside the gene matches. The CDR3 covers 13 residues. The germline V gene encodes CDR1 SGHVS and CDR2 FQNEAQ. CDR3: CASSFGQAYEQYF. CDR3 nucleotides: TGTGCCAGCAGCTTTGGACAGGCGTACGAGCAGTACTTC. The full variable domain, completed using reference TRBV7-8 and TRBJ2-7, is GAGVSQSPRYKVAKRGQDVALRCDPISGHVSLFWYQQALGQGPEFLTYFQNEAQLDKSGLPSDRFFAERPEGSVSTLKIQRTQQEDSAVYLCASSFGQAYEQYFGPGTRLTVT.

The V and J genes are TRBV4-3 and TRBJ2-2, with a weak D call TRBD1 (6 bases). The CDR3 covers 16 residues. Trimming cost V 1 base and J 0 bases, with 9 bases left between them. From germline, CDR1 is LGHNA and CDR2 YSLEER. The CDR3 DNA follows: TGCGCCAGCAGCCAAGGCACAGGGACGAACACCGGGGAGCTGTTTTTT. Translating gives CASSQGTGTNTGELFF.

The chain carries TRBV6-6 and TRBJ1-1; 8 positions match TRBD1. The V gene end was trimmed by 1 base and the J gene end by 0 bases; junction bases not matched to a gene: 1. CDR1 is MNHNY and CDR2 is SVGAGI in the germline V gene (reference sequence). CDR3 size: 15 residues. The CDR3 is CASSYLDRVNTEAFF. The CDR3 DNA is TGTGCCAGCAGTTACTTGGACAGGGTGAACACTGAAGCTTTCTTT.

This clone was detected only once. The gene calls are TRBV11-3 and TRBJ1-1; TRBD1 might be the D (6 bases). Trimming left V 5 bases short and J 3 bases short, with 10 bases between. The CDR3 is made up of 13 amino acids. CDR1 and CDR2 from the germline V gene are SGHNT and YENEEA. The CDR3 DNA reads TGTGCCAGCAGCAGGGAGGGGGACACTGAAGCTTTCTTT. As protein: CASSREGDTEAFF.

The chain recombines TRBV27 with TRBJ2-4; 10 bases fit TRBD2. The germline gives CDR1 MNHEY, CDR2 SMNVEV (reference sequence). With 6 bases clipped from V and 15 bases from J, the junction kept 17 bases outside the gene matches. This CDR3 comprises 15 residues. The DNA of the CDR3 is TGTGCCAGCAGCTTAGATCCGGGACTAGCGACGCTGATGTACTTC. It is translated as CASSLDPGLATLMYF.

V usage is TRBV19 and J usage is TRBJ1-5, with D perhaps TRBD1 (6 bases). CDR1 is LNHDA and CDR2 is SQIVND in the germline V gene (reference sequence). CDR3 size: 18 residues. Trimming shortened V by 0 bases and J by 9 bases, and 24 bases separated the two germline ends. The CDR3 protein is CASSIDINRGDMSWPQHF. The CDR3 bases are TGTGCCAGTAGTATAGATATCAACCGCGGGGACATGAGTTGGCCCCAGCATTTT.

The chain is built from TRBV5-5 and TRBJ2-7; no firm D call. V gave up 4 bases and J gave up 6 bases, with 11 bases separating them. Per germline, CDR1 SGHKS and CDR2 YYEKEE (reference sequence). The CDR3 is made up of 12 amino acids. For the CDR3, the DNA is TGTGCCAGCAGCCTGCTCCCGGGCGAGCAGTACTTC. This sequence encodes CASSLLPGEQYF. Complete variable domain (other parts from reference TRBV5-5 and TRBJ2-7): DAGVTQSPTHLIKTRGQQVTLRCSPISGHKSVSWYQQVLGQGPQFIFQYYEKEERGRGNFPDRFSARQFPNYSSELNVNALLLGDSALYLCASSLLPGEQYFGPGTRLTVT.

The rearrangement links TRBV6-5 to TRBJ2-3, with unresolved D. V shed 2 bases and J shed 4 bases, with 13 bases lying between them. Germline CDR1 is MNHEY and CDR2 is SVGAGI. The CDR3 is made up of 15 amino acids. The CDR3 region has the DNA TGTGCCAGCAGTTACAGTACGGAGTCCCCAGATACGCAGTATTTT. It specifies CASSYSTESPDTQYF.

The chain couples TRBV27 to TRBJ2-7; D may match TRBD1 or TRBD2 (6 bases each). Germline CDR1 MNHEY, CDR2 SMNVEV (reference sequence). This CDR3 comprises 15 residues. Trimming stripped 3 bases from V and 2 bases from J, with 14 bases between. The CDR3 loop is CASSLGAGSPYEQYF. CDR3 sequence (DNA): TGTGCCAGCAGTTTGGGGGCGGGATCCCCCTACGAGCAGTACTTC.